This T cell receptor beta chain was recorded in a study of vaccination and CD4 T cells after COVID-19. Across the whole study: In the convalescent cohort, there were six males and four females, two of them Hispanic.

Sequenced with the Oncomine TCR Beta short-read assay was DNA taken from cultured CD4+ T cells. Each CDR3 protein is one row after TCRdb ran MiXCR on the PCR reads. The table has 15,000 to 16,000 distinct CDR3 sequences, roughly 73% seen once; the top ten hold approximately 4.2%. A remark on this clonotype: Its target is unknown.

In germline, CDR1 is KGHDR, CDR2 SFDVKD. V lost 7 bases and J 2 bases, leaving 8 bases between the germline ends. The CDR3 sequence is 13 residues long. Treatment: roughly 11-day PBMC culture with coronavirus spike peptide pools or control peptides (ViraFEST assay). The source of this sequence is a human donor who had recovered from COVID-19. Sequenced sample: CD4+ T cells from blood, cultured in vitro. The V gene is TRBV24-1, the J gene TRBJ1-5; no clear D. CDR3 protein: CATRDRGNQPQHF. The DNA of the CDR3 is TGTGCCACCAGGGATAGGGGCAATCAGCCCCAGCATTTT.